This T cell receptor beta chain originates from a study of cytomegalovirus exposure and HLA in healthy donors. Study-wide results and limits: Reports indicated that the classifier achieved high specificity and sensitivity in diagnosing cytomegalovirus status. The investigators catalogued 150 to 200 TCR beta chains as cytomegalovirus-associated. Through in vitro validation, three CMV-associated chains were shown to be specific for CMV antigens. While the bulk of TCR sequences proved rare, some public TCRs turned up in many donors.

Repertoires were generated with immunoSEQ multiplex PCR, while TCRdb's copy carries only in-frame clones and drops some. The sample yields fewer than 150,000 clones, 70% to 85% seen once. On this clone itself: What it binds is not known.

Input material: PBMCs. This TCR came from a man aged 25-45 years in good health and CMV-seropositive.

CDR3: CAWSFQANTEAFF. In DNA, the CDR3 is TGTGCCTGGAGTTTTCAGGCGAACACTGAAGCTTTCTTT. This chain joins TRBV30 and TRBJ1-1; D is undetermined. The V and J ends lost 2 bases and 1 base respectively, with 8 bases between them. The CDR3 spans 13 residues. Germline V gene lookup returns CDR1 GTSNPN and CDR2 SVGIG (reference sequence).